The clone carrying this T cell receptor beta chain was picked up a small number of times. The antigen remains undetermined. These data originate in a study of T cells in Graves' hyperthyroidism and ophthalmopathy. As for the study in general: Peripheral blood draws took place at initial diagnosis, ahead of any treatment. Study outcomes and limitations: A model using 13 V-J features told ophthalmopathy apart from stable hyperthyroidism.

The CDR3 is 14 residues long. The V and J ends lost 5 bases and 4 bases respectively, with 14 bases between them. Germline assignment: CDR1 MDHEN and CDR2 SYDVKM. Researchers took RNA transcripts and amplified the TCR beta CDR3 regions from them. Researchers ran a first-round RT-PCR on the TCR CDR3 using the HTBI primer set. TCRdb recomputed calls from the multiplex PCR reads with MiXCR, one row per CDR3 protein. This sample has about 370,000 distinct CDR3 sequences, with around 15% found just once. On the basis of clinical symptoms, serum thyroxine and TRAb, thyroid ultrasound and orbital computed tomography, diagnoses were made. The PBMCs were taken from 10 ml of fresh peripheral blood.

Sequencing used blood. The rearrangement joins TRBV28 to TRBJ1-2; D is undetermined. The TCR was taken from a woman in her sixties with Graves' ophthalmopathy. The CDR3 is CASSPRTGPYGYTF. The CDR3 DNA follows: TGTGCCAGCAGTCCCCGGACCGGACCCTATGGCTACACCTTC.